The 32 T cell receptor beta chains below all came from one sample that was sequenced in a study of HIV-infected patients and healthy controls. Alpha and beta constant-region primers primed reverse transcription of around 0.5 ug RNA. Each of the alpha and beta chains got its own library through chain-specific third strand synthesis with indices. TCRdb re-analysed the 5' RACE reads in MiXCR, keeping a single row per CDR3 protein. The sample yields 15,000 to 20,000 distinct CDR3 sequences, more than 10% seen once. All unsorted peripheral T cells were captured because whole blood was used without fractionation. The material sequenced was blood. Receptors originate from an adult in good health.

The table lists this clonotype with many counts. The chain links TRBV27 to TRBJ1-6, with D maybe TRBD1 (6 bases). The V end was cut by 6 bases, the J end by 13 bases, with 16 bases between. Germline CDR1 is MNHEY and CDR2 is SMNVEV (reference sequence). The CDR3 length is 13 residues. Here the CDR3 DNA reads TGTGCCAGCAGGACAGGCCTAATTCGGCCCCTCCACTTT. It codes for CASRTGLIRPLHF.

This clonotype is categorized as medium-sized (0.01 to 0.1%). V and J are TRBV7-3 and TRBJ1-1; unclear D gene. CDR3 length equals 15 residues. V lost 2 bases to trimming and J lost 1 base, with 11 bases between them. In germline, CDR1 is SGHTA, CDR2 FQGTGA. CDR3 sequence reads: CASSLGLLENTEAFF. DNA of the CDR3: TGTGCCAGCAGCTTAGGGCTATTAGAGAACACTGAAGCTTTCTTT. Looking up the rest from reference TRBV7-3 and TRBJ1-1 gives the full variable domain: GAGVSQTPSNKVTEKGKYVELRCDPISGHTALYWYRQSLGQGPEFLIYFQGTGAADDSGLPNDRFFAVRPEGSVSTLKIQRTERGDSAVYLCASSLGLLENTEAFFGQGTRLTVV.

This clonotype has a handful of counts. One base away lies a much larger clone, so this may be a sequencing read error. The chain recombines TRBV7-2 with TRBJ2-5, with D tentatively TRBD1 (6 bases). In germline, CDR1 is SGHTA, CDR2 FQGNSA. The CDR3 totals 13 residues. Trimming stripped 3 bases from V and 2 bases from J, with 7 bases between. The CDR3 DNA is TGTGCCAGCAGCTTTGGACAGCAAGAGACCCAGTACTTC. Its protein product is CASSFGQQETQYF. The full variable domain, completed using reference TRBV7-2 and TRBJ2-5, is GAGVSQSPSNKVTEKGKDVELRCDPISGHTALYWYRQSLGQGLEFLIYFQGNSAPDKSGLPSDRFSAERTGGSVSTLTIQRTQQEDSAVYLCASSFGQQETQYFGPGTRLLVL.

This clonotype was detected ten times or more. The chain uses TRBV6-6 and TRBJ1-6, with D tentatively TRBD1 (5 bases). Trimming took 4 bases from V and 9 from J, leaving 13 bases between them. The germline CDR1 and CDR2 sequences are MNHNY and SVGAGI (reference sequence). This CDR3 has 14 amino acids. The CDR3 sequence is CASSWDQSGSPLHF. CDR3 bases: TGTGCCAGCAGTTGGGACCAGTCGGGTTCACCCCTCCACTTT.

This clonotype showed up just a few times. The V gene is TRBV3-1, the J gene TRBJ1-3, with D unresolved. V shed 1 base and J shed 8 bases, with 9 bases lying between them. Germline values: CDR1 LGHDT, CDR2 YNNKEL (reference sequence). The CDR3 has 13 residues. CDR3 amino acids: CASSQAWDDTIYF. The CDR3 nucleotides read TGTGCCAGCAGCCAAGCCTGGGATGACACCATATATTTT. The full variable domain, completed using reference TRBV3-1 and TRBJ1-3, is DTAVSQTPKYLVTQMGNDKSIKCEQNLGHDTMYWYKQDSKKFLKIMFSYNNKELIINETVPNRFSPKSPDKAHLNLHINSLELGDSAVYFCASSQAWDDTIYFGEGSWLTVV.

This clonotype was counted between two and nine times. For the CDR3, the DNA is TGTGCCAGTAACAAAAGAAGGGGGAACTATGGCTACACCTTC. Translating gives CASNKRRGNYGYTF. This chain joins TRBV19 and TRBJ1-2, with D possibly TRBD1 on 6 matching bases. The germline V gene encodes CDR1 LNHDA and CDR2 SQIVND (reference sequence). This CDR3 has 14 amino acids. With 7 bases removed from V and 2 bases from J, the gap between germline ends came to 14 bases.

Relative to its sample, this clonotype is medium-sized. The chain recombines TRBV5-1 with TRBJ1-4, with 8 bases lining up with TRBD1. Germline V lookup: CDR1 SGHRS, CDR2 YFSETQ. The CDR3 has 15 amino acids. V shed 4 bases and J 8 bases; nucleotides not matched to a gene: 10. The DNA of the CDR3 is TGCGCCAGCAGCCCGCTCGGGACAGGAGGGGAAAAACTGTTTTTT. It encodes CASSPLGTGGEKLFF.

Many counts were recorded for this clonotype. J is TRBJ1-2 and V is TRBV18; D perhaps matches TRBD1 (5 bases). CDR3 length equals 15 residues. CDR1 and CDR2 (germline): KGHSH, LQKENI. The germline V and J ends were trimmed by 3 bases and 5 bases, with 16 bases remaining between them. CDR3 residues: CASSPVGTTEYGYTF. In DNA form, the CDR3 reads TGTGCCAGCTCACCCGTCGGGACCACCGAATATGGCTACACCTTC.

This clonotype is categorized as medium-sized. The rearrangement uses TRBV2 and TRBJ1-2; D call uncertain. The CDR3 sequence is 16 residues long. Trimming cost V 4 bases and J 7 bases, with 22 bases left between them. Germline V gene sequence: CDR1 SNHLY, CDR2 FYNNEI. As DNA, the CDR3 is TGTGCCAGCAGTGGATTATTTGGCGGTTCGGAGTCTGGCTACACCTTC. Encoded protein: CASSGLFGGSESGYTF.

This clonotype was counted at least ten times. The chain couples TRBV7-8 to TRBJ2-1; TRBD2 aligns across 9 bases. This CDR3 spans 18 amino acids. The germline V gene has CDR1 SGHVS and CDR2 FQNEAQ. V lost 2 bases and J lost 1; bases outside the gene matches: 9. The CDR3 sequence: CASSLSAGLAGSYNEQFF. CDR3 sequence (DNA): TGTGCCAGCAGCTTATCTGCGGGGCTAGCGGGGTCCTACAATGAGCAGTTCTTC. Full variable domain (outside the CDR3, taken from reference TRBV7-8 and TRBJ2-1): GAGVSQSPRYKVAKRGQDVALRCDPISGHVSLFWYQQALGQGPEFLTYFQNEAQLDKSGLPSDRFFAERPEGSVSTLKIQRTQQEDSAVYLCASSLSAGLAGSYNEQFFGPGTRLTVL.

The chain employs TRBV3-1 and TRBJ1-6; no clear D gene. There are 13 residues in the CDR3. CDR1 is LGHDT and CDR2 is YNNKEL in the germline V gene (reference sequence). The ends were cut back, 4 bases at V and 13 bases at J, with 14 bases in the middle. CDR3 protein: CASSPDEGSPLHF. CDR3 DNA sequence: TGTGCCAGCAGCCCAGATGAGGGTTCGCCCCTCCACTTT.

This clonotype was observed many times. This chain joins TRBV7-2 and TRBJ1-3; D not certain. Germline V gene sequence: CDR1 SGHTA, CDR2 FQGNSA. This CDR3 contains 16 residues. The V and J ends lost 5 bases and 0 bases respectively, with 14 bases between them. The CDR3 DNA reads as TGTGCCAGCAGCAGACAAATCCAATACTCTGGAAACACCATATATTTT. It codes for CASSRQIQYSGNTIYF.

The V gene is TRBV14, the J gene TRBJ2-7; no definite D call. Trimming pared 1 base from V and 4 bases from J, leaving 14 bases between. The CDR3 has 15 amino acids. Germline V gene sequence: CDR1 SGHDN, CDR2 FVKESK. CDR3 loop: CASSQVRHCWYEQYF. The CDR3, as DNA: TGTGCCAGCAGCCAAGTTCGACACTGTTGGTACGAGCAGTACTTC.

This clonotype was observed many times. The chain joins TRBV7-2 to TRBJ2-1; 8 nucleotides line up with TRBD2. Per the germline V gene, CDR1 is SGHTA and CDR2 is FQGNSA. The CDR3 has 16 amino acids. Germline trimming cut 5 bases from V and 11 bases from J; bases unmatched to any gene: 17. The CDR3 is CASSHSGTQPRDQQFF. CDR3 DNA: TGTGCCAGCAGCCATAGCGGGACGCAGCCCAGGGACCAGCAGTTCTTC.

By share of the sample, this clonotype is medium-sized. V gene TRBV4-2 combines with J gene TRBJ2-3; D might be TRBD1 (5 bases). V lost 3 bases, J lost 1 base, and 17 bases lay in between. The germline CDR1 and CDR2 sequences are LGHNA and YNFKEQ. CDR3 length: 17 residues. CDR3 coding DNA: TGTGCCAGCAGCCACACCCTAAAAAGGGGTGGCACAGATACGCAGTATTTT. It specifies CASSHTLKRGGTDTQYF.

This clonotype occurred a few times. The chain is built from TRBV20-1 and TRBJ1-5; weak D call: TRBD1 (6 bases). Germline loops: CDR1 DFQATT, CDR2 SNEGSKA (reference sequence). The CDR3 runs to 15 residues. Trimming stripped 0 bases from V and 2 bases from J, with 11 bases between. The CDR3 nucleotides read TGCAGTGCTAGAGATTGGGCAGGGGGCAATCAGCCCCAGCATTTT. The encoded protein is CSARDWAGGNQPQHF.

This clonotype occurred many times. The chain recombines TRBV19 with TRBJ1-2; D is unclear. Germline V lookup: CDR1 LNHDA, CDR2 SQIVND (reference sequence). The length of the CDR3 is 15 residues. V shed 3 bases and J shed 1 base, with 12 bases lying between them. CDR3 DNA sequence: TGTGCCAGTAGTATGAAGAGAAACAATAACTATGGCTACACCTTC. Translation: CASSMKRNNNYGYTF.

The chain recombines TRBV11-2 with TRBJ1-1; D is uncertain. V dropped 3 bases and J dropped 4 bases, with 9 bases sitting between them. This CDR3 comprises 13 residues. Germline V gene data show CDR1 as SGHAT and CDR2 as FQNNGV. The CDR3 nucleotides are TGTGCCAGCAGCTTGCCGGTCGGCACTGAAGCTTTCTTT. This translates into CASSLPVGTEAFF.

This chain joins TRBV28 and TRBJ1-1, with D unclear. The CDR3 is 13 residues long. Germline-derived CDR1 and CDR2 are MDHEN and SYDVKM. The V gene lost 8 bases and the J gene lost 1 base, with 11 bases spanning the gap. The CDR3 spells CASAMRGNTEAFF. The DNA of the CDR3 is TGTGCCAGCGCAATGAGAGGGAACACTGAAGCTTTCTTT.

This clonotype was found many times. V is TRBV5-1 and J is TRBJ1-2; maybe TRBD1 (5 bases). Per the germline V gene, CDR1 is SGHRS and CDR2 is YFSETQ. Deletions cut 3 bases from V and 6 bases from J, with 12 bases between. The CDR3 sequence is 13 residues long. In nucleotides, the CDR3 is TGCGCCAGCAGCTACGGGACGGACCATGGCTACACCTTC. Protein sequence: CASSYGTDHGYTF.

The chain joins TRBV28 to TRBJ1-2; 11 bases are shared with TRBD1. Germline CDR1 reads MDHEN; CDR2 reads SYDVKM. The CDR3 has 16 amino acids. V lost 3 bases, J lost 8 bases, and 11 bases stayed unmatched. CDR3 sequence: CASSFLDRDRGKGYTF. In DNA, the CDR3 is TGTGCCAGCAGTTTCCTTGACCGGGACAGGGGGAAGGGCTACACCTTC.

This clonotype was detected a few times. V gene TRBV6-5 combines with J gene TRBJ1-2; D is unresolved. Trimming took 10 bases from V and 5 from J, leaving 17 bases between them. CDR1 is MNHEY, CDR2 SVGAGI, per germline. The CDR3 is made up of 13 amino acids. CDR3 amino acids: CAISRGVPYGYTF. CDR3 DNA sequence: TGTGCCATCAGCCGAGGAGTTCCATATGGCTACACCTTC.

This chain joins TRBV4-3 and TRBJ1-2; TRBD1 aligns across 8 bases. The CDR3 has 14 residues. With V trimmed by 2 bases and J by 5 bases, 4 bases remained unmatched. Germline V CDR1 and CDR2: LGHNA, YSLEER. The CDR3 loop reads CASSQPRTGYGYTF. Here the CDR3 DNA reads TGCGCCAGCAGCCAACCAAGGACAGGGTATGGCTACACCTTC.

This clonotype has ten or more counts. This chain links TRBV29-1 with TRBJ2-1, with 10 bases aligning to TRBD2. This CDR3 region has 16 residues. In germline, CDR1 is SQVTM, CDR2 ANQGSEA. Trimming took 7 bases from V and 4 from J; bases not matched to a gene: 13. The CDR3, as DNA: TGCAGCGCCGAAGGGTATAGCGGGGGGTCTTACAATGAGCAGTTCTTC. It specifies CSAEGYSGGSYNEQFF.

This clonotype was detected many times. V is TRBV6-6 and J is TRBJ1-5, with 9 bases that match TRBD1. CDR3 length: 16 amino acids. Germline V gene data show CDR1 as MNHNY and CDR2 as SVGAGI (reference sequence). With V trimmed by 5 bases and J by 3 bases, 8 bases remained unmatched. The CDR3 region has the DNA TGTGCCAGCAGTAGAGGGACAGGGACGATCAATCAGCCCCAGCATTTT. This codes for CASSRGTGTINQPQHF.

The CDR3: CSANRGRNSPLHF. Written as DNA, the CDR3 is TGCAGTGCAAACAGGGGGCGGAATTCACCCCTCCACTTT. This chain uses TRBV20-1 with TRBJ1-6, with 9 bases lining up with TRBD1. V shed 6 bases and J 7 bases; nucleotides not matched to a gene: 4. Looked up from germline, CDR1 is DFQATT and CDR2 is SNEGSKA (reference sequence). The CDR3 contains 13 residues.

The chain joins TRBV6-5 to TRBJ1-2; a weak D match, TRBD1 (6 bases). The CDR3 is made up of 15 amino acids. CDR1 and CDR2 from the germline V gene are MNHEY and SVGAGI. Trimming cost V 0 bases and J 0 bases, with 8 bases left between them. CDR3 residues: CASSYSQGSNYGYTF. The CDR3 DNA reads as TGTGCCAGCAGTTACTCCCAGGGGTCTAACTATGGCTACACCTTC.

This clonotype showed up many times. V and J are TRBV20-1 and TRBJ2-3; D unclear. The CDR3 runs to 10 residues. The V end was cut by 6 bases, the J end by 11 bases, with 12 bases between. Germline V gene sequence: CDR1 DFQATT, CDR2 SNEGSKA (reference sequence). The chain's CDR3 is CSARESKQYF. CDR3 in DNA: TGCAGTGCCCGAGAAAGTAAGCAGTATTTT.

The chain joins TRBV29-1 to TRBJ1-1; D gene ambiguous. This CDR3 is 12 amino acids long. The germline V and J ends were trimmed by 7 bases and 2 bases, with 11 bases remaining between them. Per germline, CDR1 SQVTM and CDR2 ANQGSEA. The CDR3 DNA reads as TGCAGCGGCCAGGTCAGAAACACTGAAGCTTTCTTT. This codes for CSGQVRNTEAFF.

This clonotype was detected many times. V is TRBV12-3 or TRBV12-4 and J is TRBJ2-3; 9 nucleotides match TRBD2. The CDR3 totals 15 residues. Trimming cost V 2 bases and J 6 bases; bases outside gene matches: 6. The CDR3 loop is CASSLRRGGDDTQYF. CDR3 coding DNA: TGTGCCAGCAGTTTAAGGCGGGGGGGCGATGATACGCAGTATTTT.

In its sample, this clonotype ranks as medium-sized. The chain joins TRBV7-2 to TRBJ2-6; 8 bases line up with TRBD1. Unmatched junction bases numbered 7, after V lost 5 bases and J lost 1 base. This CDR3 contains 17 residues. Germline values: CDR1 SGHTA, CDR2 FQGNSA. DNA for the CDR3: TGTGCCAGCAGCGGTGTGGGACAGGCATCTGGGGCCAACGTCCTGACTTTC. Protein: CASSGVGQASGANVLTF.

This clonotype has only a few counts. The chain uses TRBV3-1 and TRBJ1-1, with D possibly being TRBD1 (5 bases). The ends were cut back, 0 bases at V and 4 bases at J, with 12 bases in the middle. From germline, CDR1 is LGHDT and CDR2 YNNKEL (reference sequence). CDR3 length: 15 residues. The chain's CDR3 is CASSQDLRGGTEAFF. In nucleotides, the CDR3 is TGTGCCAGCAGCCAAGATCTAAGGGGCGGCACTGAAGCTTTCTTT.